The 28 T cell receptor beta chains presented below share a single source sample, sequenced in a study of T cell repertoires in cytomegalovirus infection. One entry per CDR3 protein results from TCRdb running MiXCR on the reads. The sample consists of hundreds of thousands of distinct CDR3 sequences, around 30% of them appearing once. The antigens of these receptors remain unknown. The specimen comprised cultured PBMCs, sampled from culture after CMV antigen stimulation. The receptors stem from a human donor in good health (CMV status not recorded). Some clones in this sample may be carry-over from other donors' samples.

The CDR3 loop is CSAEMGQGSVYEQYF. The CDR3 bases are TGCAGTGCTGAGATGGGACAGGGGTCCGTCTACGAGCAGTACTTC. The rearrangement joins TRBV20-1 to TRBJ2-7; TRBD1 matches at 10 bases. This CDR3 comprises 15 residues. Per the germline V gene, CDR1 is DFQATT and CDR2 is SNEGSKA (reference sequence). V trimming: 5 bases; J trimming: 3 bases; junction bases outside the gene matches: 10.

This sequence joins TRBV20-1 and TRBJ2-3, with 9 bases fitting TRBD2. Trimming at V came to 0 bases and at J to 1 base, leaving 5 bases not matched to a gene. The CDR3 has 16 amino acids. Germline CDR1 and CDR2: DFQATT and SNEGSKA (reference sequence). CDR3 bases: TGCAGTGCTAGAGATAGGAGACTAGCGGGCACAGATACGCAGTATTTT. Translating gives CSARDRRLAGTDTQYF.

This clonotype has a handful of counts. The V gene is TRBV6-6, the J gene TRBJ2-1; no definite D call. CDR3 length equals 17 residues. The germline V gene encodes CDR1 MNHNY and CDR2 SVGAGI (reference sequence). V lost 0 bases to trimming and J lost 0 bases, with 12 bases between them. DNA of the CDR3: TGTGCCAGCAGTTACTCGATCGGTCTTTACTCCTACAATGAGCAGTTCTTC. Encoded protein: CASSYSIGLYSYNEQFF.

The chain carries TRBV6-4 and TRBJ2-1, with TRBD2 matching over 13 bases. After removal of 2 bases from V and 9 bases from J, the junction contained 4 bases not matched to a gene. The CDR3 is 15 residues long. Germline V gene lookup returns CDR1 MRHNA and CDR2 SNTAGT. The CDR3 reads CASSDGLAGAREQFF. The CDR3 nucleotides are TGTGCCAGCAGTGACGGACTAGCGGGGGCCCGTGAGCAGTTCTTC.

Ten or more counts support this clonotype. The chain carries TRBV28 and TRBJ2-3; maybe TRBD1 (6 bases). V was trimmed by 3 bases and J by 6 bases, leaving 19 bases between them. Germline CDR1 and CDR2: MDHEN and SYDVKM. The CDR3 totals 16 residues. The CDR3 reads CASSLSSAGDVDTQYF. The CDR3 DNA reads as TGTGCCAGCAGTTTGTCGTCCGCAGGGGACGTTGATACGCAGTATTTT.

The chain carries TRBV19 and TRBJ2-7; 9 bases are shared with TRBD2. Germline loops: CDR1 LNHDA, CDR2 SQIVND (reference sequence). Unmatched junction bases numbered 6, after V lost 7 bases and J lost 5 bases. The CDR3 totals 13 residues. The CDR3 nucleotides read TGTGCCAGTACACTTAGCGGGAGTGACGAGCAGTACTTC. Protein: CASTLSGSDEQYF.

The sample holds one count of this clonotype. At one of its ends the junction is not consistent with the germline gene, which may arise from a read error. The gene calls are TRBV7-8 and TRBJ2-7; TRBD1 aligns across 9 bases. CDR3 length: 15 amino acids. Per the germline V gene, CDR1 is SGHVS and CDR2 is FQNEAQ. CDR3 sequence (DNA): TGTGCCAACAGCTTACGATCGGGACAGGGATCCGAGCAGTACTTC. This encodes CANSLRSGQGSEQYF.

This clonotype was recorded a few times. V is TRBV12-3 or TRBV12-4 and J is TRBJ1-1; no clear D. The V gene lost 4 bases and the J gene lost 3 bases, with 3 bases spanning the gap. The CDR3 length is 11 residues. CDR3 loop: CASSSHTEAFF. The CDR3 bases are TGTGCCAGCAGTTCGCACACTGAAGCTTTCTTT.

This clonotype turned up a few times. This chain connects TRBV25-1 to TRBJ1-2; D is ambiguous. The V gene's germline CDR1 is MGHDK and CDR2 SYGVNS. This CDR3 contains 13 residues. The V end lost 2 bases, the J end lost 7 bases, and 11 bases lay between the germline ends. The CDR3 loop reads CASSETPGVGYTF. CDR3 nucleotide sequence: TGTGCCAGCAGTGAAACGCCAGGCGTTGGCTACACCTTC.

This chain connects TRBV11-2 to TRBJ2-3; possibly TRBD1 or TRBD2 for D (6 bases each). CDR1 and CDR2 (germline): SGHAT, FQNNGV. Between the trimmed V and J ends, which lost 2 bases and 9 bases, there was a span of 21 bases. CDR3 size: 16 residues. In DNA, the CDR3 is TGTGCCAGCAGCTTATCGCGGGAAGAGGGGGTGGGAACGCAGTATTTT. This codes for CASSLSREEGVGTQYF.

A few counts support this clonotype. This chain connects TRBV11-3 to TRBJ2-5, with 8 bases fitting TRBD1. With V trimmed by 5 bases and J by 1 base, 6 bases remained unmatched. CDR1 SGHNT and CDR2 YENEEA come from the germline V gene. The CDR3 is 15 residues long. CDR3 sequence (DNA): TGTGCCAGCAGCGCCCAAACAGGGGGCCAAGAGACCCAGTACTTC. Protein sequence: CASSAQTGGQETQYF.

This clonotype was counted between two and nine times. The rearrangement links TRBV19 to TRBJ2-7; 8 positions agree with TRBD1. Trimming removed 10 bases from V and 5 bases from J; junction bases left unmatched: 10. Germline CDR1 is LNHDA and CDR2 is SQIVND (reference sequence). CDR3 length: 13 amino acids. The CDR3 nucleotides read TGTGCCACCCAGGGGGCTAAGTTCGACGAGCAGTACTTC. Amino acids: CATQGAKFDEQYF. The full variable domain, its missing parts supplied by reference TRBV19 and TRBJ2-7, is DGGITQSPKYLFRKEGQNVTLSCEQNLNHDAMYWYRQDPGQGLRLIYYSQIVNDFQKGDIAEGYSVSREKKESFPLTVTSAQKNPTAFYLCATQGAKFDEQYFGPGTRLTVT.

This clonotype was seen a few times. This chain's CDR3 is CASSTQDSGNTIYF. The DNA of the CDR3 is TGTGCCAGTAGTACACAGGATTCTGGAAACACCATATATTTT. This rearrangement joins TRBV19 to TRBJ1-3; perhaps TRBD1 as D (5 bases). This CDR3 has 14 amino acids. V was cut by 4 bases and J by 1 base, with 8 bases left in between. Per the germline V gene, CDR1 is LNHDA and CDR2 is SQIVND (reference sequence).

This clonotype has only a few counts. The genes are TRBV12-3 or TRBV12-4 and TRBJ2-1; perhaps TRBD2 as D (6 bases). The CDR3 totals 16 residues. The germline V and J ends were trimmed by 6 bases and 2 bases, with 17 bases remaining between them. The CDR3 DNA is TGTGCCAGCAGGCCTTCACTAGCCGGAGCCTACAATGAGCAGTTCTTC. Its protein product is CASRPSLAGAYNEQFF.

This chain connects TRBV28 to TRBJ2-7; 8 bases match TRBD2. CDR1 MDHEN and CDR2 SYDVKM come from the germline V gene. The CDR3 runs 13 residues. The junction had 6 bases not matched to a gene; V was cut back by 8 bases and J by 3 bases. The CDR3 spells CASSPGGNYEQYF. The DNA of the CDR3 is TGTGCCAGCTCACCGGGGGGGAACTACGAGCAGTACTTC.

This clonotype was recorded at least ten times. V usage is TRBV7-2 and J usage is TRBJ1-3, with D uncertain. Trimming removed 2 bases from V and 7 bases from J, with 15 bases in between. Germline V gene sequence: CDR1 SGHTA, CDR2 FQGNSA. This CDR3 contains 15 residues. The CDR3 protein is CASSLRSRPGNTIYF. The CDR3 nucleotides are TGTGCCAGCAGCTTAAGGTCCAGACCGGGTAACACCATATATTTT.

This clonotype was detected a few times. The chain is built from TRBV12-3 or TRBV12-4 and TRBJ2-7; 7 bases are shared with TRBD2. The CDR3 is 14 residues long. Trimming at V came to 5 bases and at J to 2 bases, leaving 6 bases not matched to a gene. This CDR3 is CASSHLAEAYEQYF. CDR3 nucleotide sequence: TGTGCCAGCAGTCACCTAGCGGAGGCCTACGAGCAGTACTTC.

The chain uses TRBV28 and TRBJ1-5; 9 nucleotides agree with TRBD1. V was clipped by 8 bases and J by 1 base; unmatched bases: 0. CDR1 and CDR2 (germline): MDHEN, SYDVKM. This CDR3 spans 13 amino acids. The CDR3 spells CASGQGSNQPQHF. The CDR3 nucleotides read TGTGCCAGCGGACAGGGGAGCAATCAGCCCCAGCATTTT.

This clonotype was observed a handful of times. V and J are TRBV4-1 and TRBJ2-3; 7 bases agree with TRBD2. Trimming at V came to 4 bases and at J to 6 bases, leaving 10 bases not matched to a gene. The CDR3 sequence is 15 residues long. CDR1 is MGHRA and CDR2 is YSYEKL in the germline V gene. The CDR3 nucleotides are TGCGCCAGCAGCCCTCAGACGGGAGGACCGGATACGCAGTATTTT. Its translation: CASSPQTGGPDTQYF.

This clonotype was counted between two and nine times. This chain connects TRBV24-1 to TRBJ2-5, with 8 bases fitting TRBD2. Losses at the gene ends were 10 bases for V and 3 bases for J; bases not matched to a gene: 3. CDR3 length equals 12 residues. CDR1 KGHDR and CDR2 SFDVKD come from the germline V gene. CDR3 nucleotide sequence: TGTGCCACAGCGGGAGTTGAAGAGACCCAGTACTTC. Encoded protein: CATAGVEETQYF.

The sample holds many counts of this clonotype. The chain recombines TRBV7-2 with TRBJ2-3; 14 positions match TRBD2. Germline V gene lookup returns CDR1 SGHTA and CDR2 FQGNSA. The V segment lost 5 bases and the J segment 5 bases; nucleotides outside the gene matches: 6. The CDR3 has 16 amino acids. The CDR3 region has the DNA TGTGCCAGCAGCACCGGGACTAGCGGGAGTATAGATACGCAGTATTTT. This encodes CASSTGTSGSIDTQYF. Full variable domain (rest looked up from reference TRBV7-2 and TRBJ2-3): GAGVSQSPSNKVTEKGKDVELRCDPISGHTALYWYRQSLGQGLEFLIYFQGNSAPDKSGLPSDRFSAERTGGSVSTLTIQRTQQEDSAVYLCASSTGTSGSIDTQYFGPGTRLTVL.

This clonotype was recorded many times. The rearrangement links TRBV7-8 to TRBJ2-2; unclear D gene. With 0 bases removed from V and 6 bases from J, the gap between germline ends came to 8 bases. Germline CDR1 SGHVS, CDR2 FQNEAQ. This CDR3 is 14 amino acids long. The CDR3 here is CASSLAHGPGELFF. CDR3 DNA: TGTGCCAGCAGCTTAGCCCACGGACCCGGGGAGCTGTTTTTT.

This clonotype occurred a few times. The chain couples TRBV7-2 to TRBJ1-2, with TRBD1 identical over 9 bases. CDR3 length: 14 residues. Per germline, CDR1 SGHTA and CDR2 FQGNSA. V was pared by 2 bases and J by 7 bases, with 5 bases of the junction left unmatched. The CDR3 DNA reads TGTGCCAGCAGCTTACGGGGACAGGGTAGTGGCTACACCTTC. It encodes CASSLRGQGSGYTF. The whole variable domain, remainder taken from reference TRBV7-2 and TRBJ1-2, is GAGVSQSPSNKVTEKGKDVELRCDPISGHTALYWYRQSLGQGLEFLIYFQGNSAPDKSGLPSDRFSAERTGGSVSTLTIQRTQQEDSAVYLCASSLRGQGSGYTFGSGTRLTVV.

The J gene is TRBJ2-7, the V gene TRBV7-2; D gene uncertain. V dropped 3 bases and J dropped 0 bases, with 12 bases sitting between them. The germline CDR1 and CDR2 sequences are SGHTA and FQGNSA. The CDR3 runs 15 residues. The CDR3: CASSFIAVSSYEQYF. The CDR3 DNA is TGTGCCAGCAGCTTCATCGCGGTATCCTCCTACGAGCAGTACTTC.

The chain is built from TRBV6-5 and TRBJ2-5; 14 nucleotides agree with TRBD2. With 0 bases clipped from V and 4 bases from J, the junction kept 10 bases outside the gene matches. This CDR3 has 19 residues. The germline V gene has CDR1 MNHEY and CDR2 SVGAGI. CDR3 residues: CASSYSTSRLAGGPETQYF. The CDR3 nucleotides are TGTGCCAGCAGTTACTCTACCAGCCGACTAGCGGGAGGGCCAGAGACCCAGTACTTC.

This clonotype was counted a few times. The chain joins TRBV20-1 to TRBJ1-2; D is unresolved. V lost 5 bases to trimming and J lost 4 bases, with 23 bases between them. This CDR3 is 16 amino acids long. Per the germline V gene, CDR1 is DFQATT and CDR2 is SNEGSKA (reference sequence). The chain's CDR3 is CSAPTPRGEKGYGYTF. For the CDR3, the DNA is TGCAGTGCTCCGACGCCCCGCGGGGAAAAGGGCTATGGCTACACCTTC.

The rearrangement links TRBV27 to TRBJ1-5; TRBD1 matches at 8 bases. The CDR3 runs to 15 residues. CDR1 MNHEY and CDR2 SMNVEV come from the germline V gene (reference sequence). Trimming removed 2 bases from V and 5 bases from J; junction bases left unmatched: 5. CDR3 amino acids: CASSLGTGDDQPQHF. The CDR3 DNA follows: TGTGCCAGCAGTTTAGGGACAGGAGATGATCAGCCCCAGCATTTT.

This clonotype was found a few times. This chain uses TRBV29-1 with TRBJ2-5; D unclear. CDR1 is SQVTM and CDR2 is ANQGSEA in the germline V gene. Trimming left V 3 bases short and J 5 bases short, with 22 bases between. CDR3 length: 16 amino acids. DNA for the CDR3: TGCAGCGTTGACCCGCCAGAAGTTCCGACCATGGAGACCCAGTACTTC. The encoded protein is CSVDPPEVPTMETQYF.